The clone carrying this T cell receptor beta chain was seen a handful of times. CDR3 length: 15 residues. The germline CDR1 and CDR2 sequences are DFQATT and SNEGSKA (reference sequence). The junction had 10 bases not matched to a gene; V was cut back by 4 bases and J by 3 bases. The data derive from a study of response to subunit inactivated influenza vaccine. From the RT-PCR reads, TCRdb called clonotypes with MiXCR, one entry per CDR3 protein. The table lists some 500,000 distinct CDR3 sequences, about 15% of them singletons, with over 2.5% in the top ten. This TCR was sampled from a man aged 50 to 75 who received an inactivated influenza vaccine. Here the sequenced sample was CD4+ T cells sorted from PBMCs, taken less than 30 months after vaccination. This chain uses TRBV20-1 with TRBJ2-7; TRBD2 aligns across 9 bases. In DNA, the CDR3 is TGCAGTGCTACCTCCGGGCTAGCGGGACTCTACGAGCAGTACTTC. This codes for CSATSGLAGLYEQYF.